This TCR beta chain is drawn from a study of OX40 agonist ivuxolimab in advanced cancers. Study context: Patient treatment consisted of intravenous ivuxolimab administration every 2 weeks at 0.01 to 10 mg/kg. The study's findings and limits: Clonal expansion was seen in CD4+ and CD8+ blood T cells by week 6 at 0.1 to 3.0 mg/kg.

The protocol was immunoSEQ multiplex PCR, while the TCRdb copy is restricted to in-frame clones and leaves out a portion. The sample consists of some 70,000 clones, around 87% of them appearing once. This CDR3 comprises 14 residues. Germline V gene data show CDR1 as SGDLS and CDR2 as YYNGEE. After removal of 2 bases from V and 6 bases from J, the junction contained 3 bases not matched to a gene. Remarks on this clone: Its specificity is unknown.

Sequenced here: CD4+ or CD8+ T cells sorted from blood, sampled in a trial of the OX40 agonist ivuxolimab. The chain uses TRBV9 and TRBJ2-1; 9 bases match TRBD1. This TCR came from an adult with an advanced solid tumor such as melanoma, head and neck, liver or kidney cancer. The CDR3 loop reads CASSVLQGANEQFF. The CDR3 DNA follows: TGTGCCAGCAGCGTGTTACAGGGGGCCAATGAGCAGTTCTTC.